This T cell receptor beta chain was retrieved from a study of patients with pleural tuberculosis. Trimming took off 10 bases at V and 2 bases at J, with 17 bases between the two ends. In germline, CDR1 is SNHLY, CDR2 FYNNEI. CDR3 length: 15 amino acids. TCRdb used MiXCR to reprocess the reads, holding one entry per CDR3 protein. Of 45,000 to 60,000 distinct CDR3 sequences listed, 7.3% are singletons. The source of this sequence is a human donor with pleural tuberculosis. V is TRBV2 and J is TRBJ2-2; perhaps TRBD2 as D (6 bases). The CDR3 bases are TGTGCCATTGCGGGGAGCTCGCGAAACACCGGGGAGCTGTTTTTT. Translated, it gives CAIAGSSRNTGELFF.